This T cell receptor beta chain derives from a study of T cells after posttransplantation cyclophosphamide. This CDR3 contains 13 residues. Trimming shortened V by 5 bases and J by 0 bases, and 7 bases separated the two germline ends. Germline V gene lookup returns CDR1 SGHVS and CDR2 FQNEAQ. Assay used: immunoSEQ multiplex PCR; TCRdb lists only in-frame clones, some missing. The sample has 25,000 to 40,000 clones; 75% to 95% are singletons. Cells defined as naive were viable CD3+CD4+ or CD3+CD8+ and CCR7+CD45RA+CD45RO-CD95-CD27+CD28+. The J gene is TRBJ1-1, the V gene TRBV7-8; D unresolved. The receptor comes from a man aged 25 to 40 in good health and a related stem cell transplant donor. The source material was naive CD4+ T cells sorted from blood. The CDR3 here is CASSTLVNTEAFF. CDR3 nucleotides: TGTGCCAGCAGCACACTAGTGAACACTGAAGCTTTCTTT.